A single sample gave rise to the 8 T cell receptor beta chains below, sequenced in a study of blood T cell repertoires in COVID-19. TCRdb's copy holds only in-frame clones and misses some; the assay was immunoSEQ multiplex PCR. The repertoire holds some 73,000 clones, with roughly three quarters as singletons. The specimen sequenced was peripheral blood. Every receptor here comes from a man aged 65 to 79 with COVID-19, enrolled during active disease.

The CDR3 coding sequence is TGTGCCAGCAGTTTAACCGAACTTGCGGGGGCGATATATTTT. Encoded protein: CASSLTELAGAIYF. J is TRBJ2-3 and V is TRBV27, with D possibly being TRBD2 (7 bases). CDR3 length: 14 amino acids. The germline gives CDR1 MNHEY, CDR2 SMNVEV (reference sequence). V lost 2 bases, J lost 15 bases, and 21 bases lay in between.

This chain links TRBV24-1 with TRBJ2-1; 7 nucleotides line up with TRBD2. This CDR3 comprises 16 residues. Germline-derived CDR1 and CDR2 are KGHDR and SFDVKD. The V gene end was trimmed by 3 bases and the J gene end by 8 bases; junction bases not matched to a gene: 12. The CDR3 nucleotides are TGTGCCACCAGTGATCCCCGCAGTCCGGGAGGAGATGAGCAGTTCTTC. Residues: CATSDPRSPGGDEQFF.

This chain joins TRBV2 and TRBJ2-5; TRBD2 is a possible D gene (6 bases). The germline V gene has CDR1 SNHLY and CDR2 FYNNEI. Trimming took off 0 bases at V and 3 bases at J, with 14 bases between the two ends. The CDR3 sequence is 16 residues long. CDR3 protein: CASSEALGSGKETQYF. DNA for the CDR3: TGTGCCAGCAGTGAAGCGCTTGGTAGCGGAAAAGAGACCCAGTACTTC.

This clone was observed once. V is TRBV5-4 and J is TRBJ1-1; D unclear. The CDR3 is 15 residues long. Per germline, CDR1 SGHNT and CDR2 YYREEE (reference sequence). Trimming removed 3 bases at V and 0 bases at J, with 12 bases between. CDR3 coding DNA: TGTGCCAGCAGCTCACAGTTATACATGAACACTGAAGCTTTCTTT. Protein: CASSSQLYMNTEAFF. Combining the CDR3 with reference TRBV5-4 and TRBJ1-1 gives the whole variable domain ETGVTQSPTHLIKTRGQQVTLRCSSQSGHNTVSWYQQALGQGPQFIFQYYREEENGRGNFPPRFSGLQFPNYSSELNVNALELDDSALYLCASSSQLYMNTEAFFGQGTRLTVV.

The chain has TRBV6-5 and TRBJ1-1, with unresolved D. V lost 4 bases and J 3 bases, leaving 9 bases between the germline ends. Germline CDR1 MNHEY, CDR2 SVGAGI. This CDR3 is built from 13 residues. The CDR3 reads CASSFEEYTEAFF. CDR3 nucleotide sequence: TGTGCCAGCAGTTTCGAGGAATACACTGAAGCTTTCTTT.

To note about this clone: The junction and the germline gene differ at one end; a read error may be behind it. As DNA, the CDR3 is TGTGCTAGCAGCCAAGGGACTAGCGGGACAGAGCAGTTCTTC. Encoded protein: CASSQGTSGTEQFF. V gene TRBV7-7 combines with J gene TRBJ2-1; TRBD2 matches at 13 bases. CDR3 length: 14 residues. CDR1 is SSHAT, CDR2 FNYEAQ, per germline (reference sequence).

This chain uses TRBV27 with TRBJ1-6; TRBD1 aligns across 7 bases. The germline CDR1 and CDR2 sequences are MNHEY and SMNVEV (reference sequence). The CDR3 runs 17 residues. V gave up 3 bases and J gave up 0 bases; unmatched junction bases: 5. The DNA for the CDR3 is TGTGCCAGCAGTTTGTACAGGGGAGTCTCCTATAATTCACCCCTCCACTTT. Its translation: CASSLYRGVSYNSPLHF.

The chain links TRBV30 to TRBJ1-1; TRBD1 is a possible D gene (6 bases). The CDR3 sequence is 15 residues long. Looked up from germline, CDR1 is GTSNPN and CDR2 is SVGIG (reference sequence). With 7 bases removed from V and 0 bases from J, the gap between germline ends came to 18 bases. This CDR3 reads CASRQAAGMNTEAFF. CDR3 bases: TGTGCCTCCAGACAGGCGGCAGGCATGAACACTGAAGCTTTCTTT.